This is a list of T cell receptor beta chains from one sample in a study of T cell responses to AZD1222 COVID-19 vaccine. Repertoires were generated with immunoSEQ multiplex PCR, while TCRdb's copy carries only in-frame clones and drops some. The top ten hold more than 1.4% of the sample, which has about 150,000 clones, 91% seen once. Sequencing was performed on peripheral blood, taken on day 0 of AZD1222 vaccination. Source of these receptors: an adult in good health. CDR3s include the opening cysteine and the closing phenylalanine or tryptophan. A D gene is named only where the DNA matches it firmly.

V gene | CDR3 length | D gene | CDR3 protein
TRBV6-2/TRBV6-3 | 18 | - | CASSNPLGTPRDYQPQHF
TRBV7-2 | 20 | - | CASSSALLGGQGPRSTEAFF
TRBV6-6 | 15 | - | CASSYAGPNTGELFF
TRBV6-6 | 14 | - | CATSRGLTLSPQHF
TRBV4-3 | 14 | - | CASSQDLEGSEQFF
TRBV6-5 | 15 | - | CASSYQLERRGEAFF
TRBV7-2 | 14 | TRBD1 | CASSLAGQDYGYTF
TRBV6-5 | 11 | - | CASKRDYEQYF
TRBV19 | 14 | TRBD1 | CASSPGQVNTEAFF
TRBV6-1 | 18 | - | CASSANSAQPPYSYEQYF
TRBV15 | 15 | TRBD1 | CATSRNRDSSYEQYF
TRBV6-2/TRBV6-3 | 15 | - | CASSHGRGSNEKLFF
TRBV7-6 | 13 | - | CASSLAEGTEAFF
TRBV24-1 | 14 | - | CATSDQEGGYEQYF
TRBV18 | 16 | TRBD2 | CASSPPGLAGRGTQYF
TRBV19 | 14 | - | CASSIDSSGNTIYF
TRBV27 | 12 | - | CASSLQGGTQYF
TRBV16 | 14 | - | CASSQLLGGDEQFF